This TCR beta chain was sequenced in a study of blood T cell repertoires in COVID-19. The wider study: Italy, Spain and the United States were the sources of the convalescent and acute COVID-19 samples. T cells, B-cell-depleted T cells, or PBMCs provided the cDNA or gDNA that served as material.

Data came from immunoSEQ multiplex PCR; TCRdb stores just in-frame clones and leaves some out. The sample has around 230,000 clones, 80% to 90% seen once. The germline V and J ends were trimmed by 0 bases and 14 bases, with 15 bases remaining between them. Germline CDR1 SGHNT, CDR2 YYREEE (reference sequence). The CDR3 has 14 amino acids. The V gene is TRBV5-4, the J gene TRBJ1-6; D is ambiguous. The clonotype was recovered from a man in his forties who had recovered from COVID-19. The specimen sequenced was peripheral blood. The CDR3 bases are TGTGCCAGCAGCTTGGGGTCCCAGGCCGGGGCCCTCCACTTT. This gives the protein CASSLGSQAGALHF.